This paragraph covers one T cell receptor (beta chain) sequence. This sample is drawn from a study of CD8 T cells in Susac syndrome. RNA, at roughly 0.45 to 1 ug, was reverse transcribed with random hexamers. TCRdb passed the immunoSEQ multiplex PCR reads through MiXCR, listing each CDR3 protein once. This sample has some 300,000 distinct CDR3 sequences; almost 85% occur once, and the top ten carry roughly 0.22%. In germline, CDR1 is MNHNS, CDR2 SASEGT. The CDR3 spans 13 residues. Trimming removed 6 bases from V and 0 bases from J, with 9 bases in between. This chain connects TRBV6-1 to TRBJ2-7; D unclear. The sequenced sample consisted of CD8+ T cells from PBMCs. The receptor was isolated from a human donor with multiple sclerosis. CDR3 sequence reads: CASRPVSSYEQYF. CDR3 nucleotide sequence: TGTGCCAGCAGACCCGTTAGCTCCTACGAGCAGTACTTC.